This section outlines one TCR beta chain sequence together with its context. This entry is derived from a study of technical replicates of blood from a handful of donors. Generated by immunoSEQ multiplex PCR, the TCRdb table keeps only in-frame clones and is missing some. There are about 80,000 clones in the sample; 95% to 98% occur only once, and approximately 0.15% lies in the top ten. Trimming stripped 0 bases from V and 3 bases from J, with 10 bases between. CDR1 is SGHKS and CDR2 is YYEKEE in the germline V gene (reference sequence). The CDR3 loop spans 15 amino acids. The chain has TRBV5-5 and TRBJ1-5, with D unresolved. The TCR comes from a human donor in good health. Specimen: T cells isolated from PBMCs. CDR3 DNA: TGTGCCAGCAGCTTGGGTTGGCAGTTCAATCAGCCCCAGCATTTT. It codes for CASSLGWQFNQPQHF.